Each of the 5 T cell receptor beta chains below was sequenced from the same sample in a study of cytomegalovirus exposure and HLA in healthy donors (TCRdb year 2017). Receptor amplification or capture employed the immunoSEQ multiplex PCR assay. A mixture of 60 forward primers for TCR Vbeta segments and 13 reverse primers for TCR Jbeta segments was used in the multiplex PCR. The immuneACCESS repertoire file appears here via TCRdb, limited to in-frame rearrangements. These files lack a portion of the clones; in checked studies, under half of the deficit traces to unresolved V genes, and the cause of the others is not known. The sample profile shows some 140,000 clones; 60% to 85% of them were found once. Roughly 4.2% of the sample lies in the top ten. Sequenced: PBMCs. These TCRs come from a woman aged 40 to 50 in good health and CMV-seronegative.

This chain uses TRBV20-1 with TRBJ1-4; D remains unclear. Trimming cost V 0 bases and J 8 bases, with 4 bases left between them. CDR1 and CDR2 from the germline V gene are DFQATT and SNEGSKA (reference sequence). This CDR3 is built from 11 residues. The DNA of the CDR3 is TGCAGTGCTAGAGATCGGGAAAAACTGTTTTTT. It is translated as CSARDREKLFF.

The chain links TRBV5-4 to TRBJ1-1; tentative D call: TRBD1 (5 bases). Trimming cost V 2 bases and J 10 bases, with 15 bases left between them. The CDR3 totals 13 residues. Germline lookup yields CDR1 SGHNT and CDR2 YYREEE (reference sequence). As DNA, the CDR3 is TGTGCCAGCAGCTTAGATCTGGGGCGAGGAGCTTTCTTT. As protein: CASSLDLGRGAFF.

The chain combines TRBV7-8 with TRBJ2-1; 11 bases align to TRBD2. V shed 7 bases, J shed 6 bases, and the junction held 14 bases outside the gene matches. The length of the CDR3 is 17 residues. Germline assignment: CDR1 SGHVS and CDR2 FQNEAQ. The CDR3 region is CASTQGVLAGGRNEQFF. DNA of the CDR3: TGTGCCAGCACCCAGGGGGTCCTAGCGGGAGGACGCAATGAGCAGTTCTTC.

The rearrangement joins TRBV7-8 to TRBJ2-3; 11 nucleotides align to TRBD2. The junction had 16 bases not matched to a gene; V was cut back by 5 bases and J by 0 bases. CDR1 SGHVS and CDR2 FQNEAQ come from the germline V gene. The CDR3 consists of 20 residues. The CDR3 nucleotides are TGTGCCAGCAGCCACTATGCCCTGGGACTAGCGGACGCTAGCACAGATACGCAGTATTTT. It translates to CASSHYALGLADASTDTQYF.

This chain joins TRBV19 and TRBJ2-5; maybe TRBD2 (6 bases). Germline V CDR1 and CDR2: LNHDA, SQIVND (reference sequence). This CDR3 has 14 residues. Trimming stripped 5 bases from V and 5 bases from J, with 15 bases between. CDR3 residues: CASSWLGGSETQYF. CDR3 DNA: TGTGCCAGTAGTTGGCTCGGGGGAAGTGAGACCCAGTACTTC. The variable domain in full, completed from reference TRBV19 and TRBJ2-5, reads DGGITQSPKYLFRKEGQNVTLSCEQNLNHDAMYWYRQDPGQGLRLIYYSQIVNDFQKGDIAEGYSVSREKKESFPLTVTSAQKNPTAFYLCASSWLGGSETQYFGPGTRLLVL.